This passage covers 8 T cell receptor beta chains from one sample sequenced in a study of blood T cell repertoires in COVID-19. Assay: immunoSEQ multiplex PCR; the TCRdb copy retains only in-frame clones and omits some. In the table there are some 160,000 clones, around 89% of which are singletons. The sample taken for sequencing was PBMCs or T cells enriched from blood (not recorded which). These receptors were collected from a woman aged 50 to 60 who had recovered from COVID-19.

The chain has TRBV6-5 and TRBJ1-2; maybe TRBD1 (6 bases). Trimming stripped 2 bases from V and 1 base from J, with 14 bases between. This CDR3 is 16 amino acids long. Germline CDR1 MNHEY, CDR2 SVGAGI. CDR3 residues: CASSYLETGVNYGYTF. CDR3 nucleotides: TGTGCCAGCAGTTACCTTGAGACAGGAGTTAACTATGGCTACACCTTC.

The chain's CDR3 is CASSTRTSGRFGNEQFF. The DNA of the CDR3 is TGTGCCAGCAGTACGCGGACTAGCGGCCGATTTGGGAATGAGCAGTTCTTC. The V gene is TRBV6-2 or TRBV6-3, the J gene TRBJ2-1; 10 nucleotides line up with TRBD2. Losses at the gene ends were 5 bases for V and 7 bases for J; bases not matched to a gene: 14. Germline V lookup: CDR1 MNHEY, CDR2 SVGEGT. The CDR3 runs to 17 residues.

The chain links TRBV27 to TRBJ2-3, with a possible D match to TRBD2 (7 bases). The germline gives CDR1 MNHEY, CDR2 SMNVEV (reference sequence). V shed 2 bases and J shed 9 bases, with 18 bases lying between them. The CDR3 loop spans 15 amino acids. The CDR3 DNA sequence: TGTGCCAGCAGTTTAAGTGTACGGGGGGCCGAAACGCAGTATTTT. Its protein is CASSLSVRGAETQYF.

The rearrangement links TRBV6-5 to TRBJ1-4, with D possibly being TRBD1 (5 bases). The CDR3 length is 12 residues. The ends were cut back, 8 bases at V and 14 bases at J, with 18 bases in the middle. Germline V CDR1 and CDR2: MNHEY, SVGAGI. CDR3 amino acids: CASSGAGIGLFF. CDR3 in DNA: TGTGCCAGCTCGGGTGCAGGGATCGGCCTGTTTTTT.

The chain links TRBV10-3 to TRBJ1-2; 9 bases agree with TRBD1. CDR3 size: 13 residues. In germline, CDR1 is ENHRY, CDR2 SYGVKD. The V gene end was trimmed by 6 bases and the J gene end by 6 bases; junction bases not matched to a gene: 5. The CDR3 coding sequence is TGTGCCATCAGGGGGACAGGGAATGATGGCTACACCTTC. It specifies CAIRGTGNDGYTF.

The chain is built from TRBV19 and TRBJ2-5, with TRBD1 matching over 10 bases. The CDR3 consists of 16 residues. The trim removed 4 bases at V and 5 bases at J, leaving 10 bases unmatched. Germline values: CDR1 LNHDA, CDR2 SQIVND (reference sequence). The CDR3 here is CASSKFVTGGRETQYF. As DNA, the CDR3 is TGTGCCAGTAGTAAGTTCGTGACAGGGGGCCGGGAGACCCAGTACTTC.

The chain has TRBV7-9 and TRBJ1-4, with 8 bases fitting TRBD1. Per the germline V gene, CDR1 is SEHNR and CDR2 is FQNEAQ (reference sequence). There are 16 residues in the CDR3. V was pared by 5 bases and J by 3 bases, with 8 bases of the junction left unmatched. CDR3 DNA sequence: TGTGCCAGCAGCCCGAGACAGGGGACCGCTAATGAAAAACTGTTTTTT. Translation gives CASSPRQGTANEKLFF.

The CDR3 coding sequence is TGCAGCGTTGGACAGGGGGTAGGCTATGGCTACACCTTC. It is translated as CSVGQGVGYGYTF. V usage is TRBV29-1 and J usage is TRBJ1-2, with 9 bases lining up with TRBD1. V shed 4 bases and J 4 bases; nucleotides not matched to a gene: 4. CDR3 size: 13 residues. CDR1 SQVTM and CDR2 ANQGSEA come from the germline V gene.